The rows below give T cell receptor beta chains drawn from one sample of a study of blood T cell repertoires in COVID-19. Clones were read by immunoSEQ multiplex PCR, and TCRdb kept only the in-frame ones, dropping some. The table includes 160,000 or so clones, about 80% detected once. The specimen sequenced was peripheral blood. The origin of the receptors is a man aged 55 to 69 with acute or convalescent COVID-19. CDR3s include the opening cysteine and the closing phenylalanine or tryptophan. A D gene is named only where the DNA matches it firmly. Rows may omit the clone size; those that give it use once, few, many or a size class.

d_call: .; clone_size: few; v_call: TRBV5-1; j_call: TRBJ1-1; cdr3_nt: TGCGCCAGCAGCCCTATGGGGGCCCCTGGTCCACGCACTGAAGCTTTCTTT; cdr3_aa: CASSPMGAPGPRTEAFF
d_call: TRBD1; clone_size: .; v_call: TRBV28; j_call: TRBJ2-7; cdr3_nt: TGTGCCAGCAGTTTCACTGGACGGACAGGGCAGTACTTC; cdr3_aa: CASSFTGRTGQYF
d_call: .; clone_size: .; v_call: TRBV6-6; j_call: TRBJ2-2; cdr3_nt: TGTGCCAGCAGTCTAGCGTCTCAACGTAACAAGGCGCTCACCGGGGAGCTGTTTTTT; cdr3_aa: CASSLASQRNKALTGELFF
d_call: .; clone_size: .; v_call: TRBV21-1; j_call: TRBJ1-6; cdr3_nt: TGTGCCAGCAGCAATGGTAGGGGACAGGGGAATTCACCCCTCCACTTT; cdr3_aa: CASSNGRGQGNSPLHF
d_call: TRBD1; clone_size: .; v_call: TRBV28; j_call: TRBJ1-5; cdr3_nt: TGTGCCAGCAGGCTGGGACAGTACAATCAGCCCCAGCATTTT; cdr3_aa: CASRLGQYNQPQHF
d_call: TRBD1; clone_size: few; v_call: TRBV9; j_call: TRBJ1-3; cdr3_nt: TGTGCCAGCAGCCCCCGGGACAGAGCCTCTGGAAACACCATATATTTT; cdr3_aa: CASSPRDRASGNTIYF
d_call: .; clone_size: .; v_call: TRBV9; j_call: TRBJ1-1; cdr3_nt: TGTGCCAGCAGGCCTTGGACAGCCACGAACACTGAAGCTTTCTTT; cdr3_aa: CASRPWTATNTEAFF
d_call: TRBD2; clone_size: few; v_call: TRBV9; j_call: TRBJ2-1; cdr3_nt: TGTGCCAGCAGCACCGAGGGACTAACTCGGGCGGAGCAGTTCTTC; cdr3_aa: CASSTEGLTRAEQFF
d_call: .; clone_size: .; v_call: TRBV6-5; j_call: TRBJ2-5; cdr3_nt: TGTGCCAGCACCTTAGTAGATCGGGTTATCGAGACCCAGTACTTC; cdr3_aa: CASTLVDRVIETQYF
d_call: TRBD1; clone_size: .; v_call: TRBV27; j_call: TRBJ1-1; cdr3_nt: TGTGCCAGCAGTATGACAGGGACTGAAGCTTTCTTT; cdr3_aa: CASSMTGTEAFF
d_call: .; clone_size: .; v_call: TRBV10-3; j_call: TRBJ2-1; cdr3_nt: TGTGCCATCAGTGAACGGCACAGCAATGAGCAGTTCTTC; cdr3_aa: CAISERHSNEQFF
d_call: .; clone_size: .; v_call: TRBV5-4; j_call: TRBJ2-3; cdr3_nt: TGTGCCAGCAGCTCTCGACCCGGAGGGGATACGCAGTATTTT; cdr3_aa: CASSSRPGGDTQYF
d_call: TRBD1; clone_size: .; v_call: TRBV13; j_call: TRBJ1-3; cdr3_nt: TGTGCCAGCAGCTTACAGGGGGCGCAGGGAAACACCATATATTTT; cdr3_aa: CASSLQGAQGNTIYF
d_call: TRBD1; clone_size: .; v_call: TRBV3-1/TRBV3-2; j_call: TRBJ1-1; cdr3_nt: TGTGCCAGCAGTCCCCGGGACAGGGGGCTGTTCGCTGAAGCTTTCTTT; cdr3_aa: CASSPRDRGLFAEAFF
d_call: TRBD1; clone_size: .; v_call: TRBV27; j_call: TRBJ1-3; cdr3_nt: TGTGCCAGCAGTCCGGGACAGGGGACTGGAAACACCATATATTTT; cdr3_aa: CASSPGQGTGNTIYF
d_call: .; clone_size: once; v_call: TRBV20-1; j_call: TRBJ2-1; cdr3_nt: TGCAGTGCCAAGAGGGATGAGCAGTTCTTC; cdr3_aa: CSAKRDEQFF